The 11 T cell receptor beta chains listed next were all sequenced from one sample in a study of cytotoxic CD8 clonotypes in ibrutinib-treated CLL. Assay used: immunoSEQ multiplex PCR; TCRdb lists only in-frame clones, some missing. The data contain roughly 300,000 clones, around 76% of them seen just once; the ten biggest clones take up about 6%. The sample was PBMCs, taken at disease progression, from a patient treated with ibrutinib. These receptors came from a human donor with chronic lymphocytic leukemia.

The CDR3 region is CASSQTRVRYNEQFF. DNA of the CDR3: TGCGCCAGCAGCCAAACTAGGGTTCGTTACAATGAGCAGTTCTTC. V usage is TRBV5-1 and J usage is TRBJ2-1; tentative D call: TRBD2 (5 bases). CDR1 and CDR2 (germline): SGHRS, YFSETQ. Deletions cut 4 bases from V and 4 bases from J, with 15 bases between. The CDR3 has 15 residues.

Details on this clone: This CDR3 is also generated by other DNA sequences in the sample. Written as DNA, the CDR3 is TGCGCCAGCAGCTTAACGGGGGACTATGGCTACACCTTC. Protein sequence: CASSLTGDYGYTF. This sequence joins TRBV5-1 and TRBJ1-2; TRBD1 is a possible D gene (5 bases). The germline V and J ends were trimmed by 2 bases and 3 bases, with 8 bases remaining between them. Germline V gives CDR1 SGHRS, CDR2 YFSETQ. This CDR3 spans 13 amino acids.

The chain links TRBV15 to TRBJ1-4, with 9 bases fitting TRBD1. V shed 5 bases and J 5 bases; nucleotides not matched to a gene: 3. Germline CDR1 LNHNV, CDR2 YYDKDF (reference sequence). The CDR3 contains 14 residues. The CDR3 loop is CATSYGTGNEKLFF. The CDR3 DNA sequence: TGTGCCACCAGCTACGGGACAGGGAATGAAAAACTGTTTTTT.

The CDR3 region has the DNA TGCAGCGTTGAAGCGGTTTTCCGCGGGTACAATGAGCAGTTCTTC. This codes for CSVEAVFRGYNEQFF. V gene TRBV29-1 combines with J gene TRBJ2-1, with D possibly TRBD2 on 5 matching bases. The CDR3 totals 15 residues. Germline CDR1 is SQVTM and CDR2 is ANQGSEA. Trimming pared 1 base from V and 4 bases from J, leaving 14 bases between.

This clone was detected a few times. J is TRBJ2-2 and V is TRBV29-1; possible D gene TRBD2, 5 bases. The germline V and J ends were trimmed by 4 bases and 1 base, with 7 bases remaining between them. In germline, CDR1 is SQVTM, CDR2 ANQGSEA. This CDR3 is 13 amino acids long. The CDR3 sequence: CSVVGMNTGELFF. In DNA form, the CDR3 reads TGCAGCGTTGTCGGGATGAACACCGGGGAGCTGTTTTTT.

The chain links TRBV7-2 to TRBJ2-7, with 12 bases fitting TRBD1. V lost 4 bases and J lost 3; bases outside the gene matches: 4. CDR1 is SGHTA, CDR2 FQGNSA, per germline. This CDR3 contains 15 residues. CDR3 sequence (DNA): TGTGCCAGCAGCTCGGGGACAGGGGGCGGCTACGAGCAGTACTTC. Its translation: CASSSGTGGGYEQYF. The full variable domain, completed using reference TRBV7-2 and TRBJ2-7, is GAGVSQSPSNKVTEKGKDVELRCDPISGHTALYWYRQSLGQGLEFLIYFQGNSAPDKSGLPSDRFSAERTGGSVSTLTIQRTQQEDSAVYLCASSSGTGGGYEQYFGPGTRLTVT.

This chain connects TRBV6-6 to TRBJ2-3; D not certain. The CDR3 covers 16 residues. The germline V gene has CDR1 MNHNY and CDR2 SVGAGI (reference sequence). The V and J ends lost 7 bases and 2 bases respectively, with 19 bases between them. The CDR3 nucleotides read TGTGCCAGCACCTACGAAGTCACGCAGCCCACAGATACGCAGTATTTT. This translates into CASTYEVTQPTDTQYF.

This chain joins TRBV4-1 and TRBJ2-7; 13 nucleotides match TRBD2. CDR1 MGHRA and CDR2 YSYEKL come from the germline V gene. The CDR3 extends over 15 amino acids. The ends lost 3 bases at V and 3 bases at J; junction bases unmatched: 2. CDR3 sequence (DNA): TGCGCCAGCAGCCACCGGACTAGCGGGAGCTACGAGCAGTACTTC. Protein: CASSHRTSGSYEQYF.

This clone was counted between two and nine times. The chain is built from TRBV5-4 and TRBJ2-7; TRBD1 matches 9 bases. The germline CDR1 and CDR2 sequences are SGHNT and YYREEE (reference sequence). The V gene end was trimmed by 4 bases and the J gene end by 4 bases; junction bases not matched to a gene: 6. This CDR3 comprises 14 residues. The CDR3 DNA is TGTGCCAGCAGCCTCGACAGGGGGAAATACGAGCAGTACTTC. It yields the protein CASSLDRGKYEQYF.

In DNA, the CDR3 is TGTGCCAGCTCACCCCGGTGGGACAGGGACTACGAGCAGTACTTC. As protein: CASSPRWDRDYEQYF. The rearrangement links TRBV18 to TRBJ2-7, with 9 bases matching TRBD1. The length of the CDR3 is 15 residues. Germline V gene data show CDR1 as KGHSH and CDR2 as LQKENI. With 3 bases clipped from V and 3 bases from J, the junction kept 6 bases outside the gene matches.

The chain recombines TRBV6-5 with TRBJ2-7, with D unresolved. The CDR3 is 13 residues long. The germline V gene encodes CDR1 MNHEY and CDR2 SVGAGI. Trimming stripped 6 bases from V and 2 bases from J, with 11 bases between. The CDR3 coding sequence is TGTGCCAGCAGCTTCGGTACTGCCTACGAGCAGTACTTC. Translation gives CASSFGTAYEQYF.